One sample yielded the 22 T cell receptor beta chains listed below, sequenced in a study of T cell repertoires in aging, cancer and after chemotherapy. A mixed TRB-A/B primer pool amplified rearranged TRB by multiplex touch-down PCR. Via MiXCR, TCRdb re-called the multiplex PCR reads, giving one row per CDR3 protein. The sample includes about 2,800 distinct CDR3 sequences, about 40% of them seen just once. Amplification of TCR beta used genomic DNA extracted from peripheral blood. The sequenced material came from blood. These receptors were taken from a human donor with a blood cancer.

V gene TRBV12-3 or TRBV12-4 combines with J gene TRBJ2-1; tentatively, D is TRBD2 (6 bases). The CDR3 covers 16 residues. CDR3 in amino acids: CASGASSGPSYNEQFF. CDR3 DNA: TGTGCTAGTGGTGCTTCCAGCGGGCCCTCCTACAATGAGCAGTTCTTC.

The V gene is TRBV24-1, the J gene TRBJ1-1; 11 bases line up with TRBD1. The V and J ends lost 4 bases and 0 bases, in that order; junction bases with no gene match: 15. Germline CDR1 is KGHDR and CDR2 is SFDVKD. The CDR3 consists of 20 residues. CDR3 coding DNA: TGTGCCACCAGTGACGCAACCGGGACAGGGGGAGGCTTGATGAACACTGAAGCTTTCTTT. It yields the protein CATSDATGTGGGLMNTEAFF.

This clonotype has just a few counts. V usage is TRBV7-9 and J usage is TRBJ1-2, with D uncertain. The CDR3 spans 13 residues. CDR1 and CDR2 from the germline V gene are SEHNR and FQNEAQ (reference sequence). V shed 3 bases and J shed 8 bases, with 13 bases lying between them. The CDR3 DNA sequence: TGTGCCAGCAGCTTCCCGAACTTCCAAGGCTACACCTTC. Translated, it gives CASSFPNFQGYTF.

The chain links TRBV5-6 to TRBJ1-5; a weak D match, TRBD1 (5 bases). From germline, CDR1 is SGHDT and CDR2 YYEEEE. This CDR3 region has 13 residues. Trimming removed 0 bases at V and 5 bases at J, with 6 bases between. This CDR3 reads CASSLVGDQPQHF. The CDR3, as DNA: TGTGCCAGCAGCTTGGTGGGGGATCAGCCCCAGCATTTT.

The J gene is TRBJ2-3, the V gene TRBV15; TRBD2 matches at 8 bases. The CDR3 is made up of 18 amino acids. Germline V CDR1 and CDR2: LNHNV, YYDKDF (reference sequence). V gave up 2 bases and J gave up 2 bases; unmatched junction bases: 12. The CDR3 loop reads CATSRKNSGRSPTDTQYF. As DNA, the CDR3 is TGTGCCACCAGCAGAAAGAACAGCGGGAGAAGTCCCACAGATACGCAGTATTTT.

The gene calls are TRBV5-6 and TRBJ2-1; D is undetermined. This CDR3 has 13 residues. Germline values: CDR1 SGHDT, CDR2 YYEEEE. Trimming took 2 bases from V and 6 from J, leaving 9 bases between them. As DNA, the CDR3 is TGTGCCAGCAGCTTAGAAGGACCCAATGAGCAGTTCTTC. Its translation: CASSLEGPNEQFF.

This clonotype has more than one count but fewer than ten. The CDR3: CASRDSHNSPLHF. The CDR3 DNA reads TGTGCCAGTCGGGACAGCCATAATTCACCCCTCCACTTT. The chain couples TRBV19 to TRBJ1-6; TRBD1 matches at 7 bases. V dropped 8 bases and J dropped 5; count of bases not matched to a gene: 3. The CDR3 has 13 residues. Looked up from germline, CDR1 is LNHDA and CDR2 is SQIVND (reference sequence).

Points on this clonotype: Sequence at one end of the junction differs from germline and may be a read error. This rearrangement joins TRBV6-5 to TRBJ2-6; D not certain. This CDR3 has 12 residues. Germline lookup yields CDR1 MNHEY and CDR2 SVGAGI. The CDR3, as DNA: TGCGCCAGCAGTGGATCAGTTAACGTCCTGACTTTC. This gives the protein CASSGSVNVLTF.

By sample share, this clonotype is large. The V gene is TRBV7-9, the J gene TRBJ2-2; no definite D call. Germline lookup yields CDR1 SEHNR and CDR2 FQNEAQ (reference sequence). The CDR3 consists of 16 residues. V was clipped by 5 bases and J by 6 bases, with 19 bases between them. Here the CDR3 reads CASSPLSSHGAGELFF. As DNA, the CDR3 is TGTGCCAGCAGCCCCCTATCTTCCCACGGCGCCGGGGAGCTGTTTTTT.

This clonotype rates as large. The J gene is TRBJ2-7, the V gene TRBV29-1; D remains ambiguous. The germline V gene has CDR1 SQVTM and CDR2 ANQGSEA. V was trimmed by 4 bases and J by 2 bases, leaving 6 bases between them. The CDR3 has 11 residues. CDR3 DNA sequence: TGCAGCGTTGCCGACACCTACGAGCAGTACTTC. Residues: CSVADTYEQYF.

The chain carries TRBV19 and TRBJ2-5; TRBD1 might be the D (5 bases). The germline CDR1 and CDR2 sequences are LNHDA and SQIVND (reference sequence). This CDR3 spans 14 amino acids. V was shortened by 5 bases and J by 2 bases, with 12 bases between the two germline ends. CDR3 bases: TGTGCCAGTAGTCCAGGGCGTTTTCAAGAGACCCAGTACTTC. The encoded protein is CASSPGRFQETQYF.

This clonotype was counted between two and nine times. The chain employs TRBV11-2 and TRBJ1-5, with a weak D call TRBD1 (5 bases). V was clipped by 1 base and J by 3 bases, with 7 bases between them. The length of the CDR3 is 14 residues. Germline lookup yields CDR1 SGHAT and CDR2 FQNNGV. CDR3 protein: CASSLAGNNQPQHF. In DNA, the CDR3 is TGTGCCAGCAGCTTAGCAGGGAACAATCAGCCCCAGCATTTT.

The chain employs TRBV12-3 or TRBV12-4 and TRBJ2-3; TRBD2 matches at 8 bases. CDR3 size: 15 residues. Losses at the gene ends were 6 bases for V and 5 bases for J; bases not matched to a gene: 10. CDR3 DNA sequence: TGTGCCAGCAGCGTAGAACCGGGACTAGAAGATACGCAGTATTTT. This gives the protein CASSVEPGLEDTQYF.

This clonotype occurred a few times. V gene TRBV6-1 combines with J gene TRBJ2-1; D might be TRBD2 (6 bases). The CDR3 runs to 14 residues. The germline gives CDR1 MNHNS, CDR2 SASEGT. Deletions cut 4 bases from V and 8 bases from J, with 15 bases between. The chain's CDR3 is CASSAFRERYEQFF. CDR3 nucleotides: TGTGCCAGCAGTGCCTTTCGGGAGAGGTATGAGCAGTTCTTC.

Only a few counts were recorded for this clonotype. The rearrangement links TRBV6-5 to TRBJ1-1; 9 bases match TRBD1. Germline values: CDR1 MNHEY, CDR2 SVGAGI. The CDR3 contains 13 residues. V was pared by 5 bases and J by 7 bases, with 5 bases of the junction left unmatched. CDR3 nucleotide sequence: TGTGCCAGCAGTCAACAGGGGGCGAGTGAAGCTTTCTTT. Protein sequence: CASSQQGASEAFF.

V gene TRBV29-1 combines with J gene TRBJ2-7; 9 bases agree with TRBD1. This CDR3 region has 13 residues. Looked up from germline, CDR1 is SQVTM and CDR2 is ANQGSEA. J lost 4 bases, V lost 6 bases, and 7 bases had no gene match. CDR3 bases: TGCAGCGTGGGACAGGGTGGGATGTACGAGCAGTACTTC. It yields the protein CSVGQGGMYEQYF.

In this sample, this clonotype turned up once. The chain joins TRBV5-6 to TRBJ2-3, with D possibly being TRBD2 (6 bases). Trimming cost V 9 bases and J 2 bases, with 16 bases left between them. The CDR3 sequence is 14 residues long. Germline V gene data show CDR1 as SGHDT and CDR2 as YYEEEE. This CDR3 is CATRRDSNTDTQYF. CDR3 nucleotides: TGTGCCACCCGCCGGGACTCCAACACAGATACGCAGTATTTT.

The chain recombines TRBV18 with TRBJ2-6; D is unresolved. V lost 3 bases to trimming and J lost 0 bases, with 12 bases between them. The CDR3 runs to 17 residues. The V gene's germline CDR1 is KGHSH and CDR2 LQKENI. The DNA for the CDR3 is TGTGCCAGCTCACCCAACACGAGGAACTCTGGGGCCAACGTCCTGACTTTC. Translated, it gives CASSPNTRNSGANVLTF. Full variable domain (rest looked up from reference TRBV18 and TRBJ2-6): NAGVMQNPRHLVRRRGQEARLRCSPMKGHSHVYWYRQLPEEGLKFMVYLQKENIIDESGMPKERFSAEFPKEGPSILRIQQVVRGDSAAYFCASSPNTRNSGANVLTFGAGSRLTVL.

This clonotype occurred a few times. The genes are TRBV7-9 and TRBJ2-2, with TRBD2 matching over 8 bases. The trim removed 0 bases at V and 8 bases at J, leaving 11 bases unmatched. From germline, CDR1 is SEHNR and CDR2 FQNEAQ (reference sequence). This CDR3 comprises 17 residues. DNA of the CDR3: TGTGCCAGCAGCTTAGCGGGAGCGGGAGTGCCGAGAGGGGAGCTGTTTTTT. Protein sequence: CASSLAGAGVPRGELFF.

The chain recombines TRBV15 with TRBJ1-1; D is unclear. Trimming took 0 bases from V and 3 from J, leaving 8 bases between them. The germline CDR1 and CDR2 sequences are LNHNV and YYDKDF (reference sequence). The CDR3 has 14 amino acids. In nucleotides, the CDR3 is TGTGCCACCAGCAGAGAACAGATCTACACTGAAGCTTTCTTT. Encoded protein: CATSREQIYTEAFF.

This CDR3 is CASSFSPSPSGTIYF. The CDR3 DNA sequence: TGTGCCAGCAGCTTTAGCCCCAGCCCCTCGGGCACCATATATTTT. The rearrangement uses TRBV7-2 and TRBJ1-3; D ambiguous. Germline V lookup: CDR1 SGHTA, CDR2 FQGNSA. Trimming left V 3 bases short and J 9 bases short, with 18 bases between. The CDR3 loop spans 15 amino acids.

The chain joins TRBV19 to TRBJ2-1, with 9 bases fitting TRBD2. This CDR3 has 14 residues. Looked up from germline, CDR1 is LNHDA and CDR2 is SQIVND (reference sequence). V lost 1 base and J lost 9; bases outside the gene matches: 4. The CDR3: CASSIVAGAGEQFF. Written as DNA, the CDR3 is TGTGCCAGTAGTATAGTAGCGGGAGCGGGTGAGCAGTTCTTC.